This T cell receptor (beta chain) appears in the sequencing data of a study of blood T cell repertoires in COVID-19. Background on the study: Sites in the United States, Italy and Spain provided acute and convalescent COVID-19 samples. PBMCs, B-cell-depleted T cells, or T cells were the source of the cDNA or gDNA that made up the material.

The V gene's germline CDR1 is KGHSH and CDR2 LQKENI. Trimming took 6 bases from V and 5 from J; bases not matched to a gene: 10. The CDR3 has 15 amino acids. Authors' analysis steps: It was from reference gene primer amplification that nucleated cell counts were estimated. Clones were sequenced by immunoSEQ multiplex PCR, and TCRdb holds only the in-frame ones, with some missing. V and J calls and clone size are given by that table; D and trimming were obtained from the DNA. The sample carries about 46,000 clones, about nine tenths recorded once. What was sequenced was peripheral blood. This receptor was obtained from a human donor in a cohort sampled during active COVID-19. The chain links TRBV18 to TRBJ1-1; TRBD1 matches at 9 bases. CDR3 nucleotides: TGTGCCAGCTCCCTTAACGACAGGGGGGATACTGAAGCTTTCTTT. Amino acids: CASSLNDRGDTEAFF.